This entry describes one TCR beta chain. The clone's antigen remains unknown. Base qualities are missing; no much larger clone stands one base away. The sample originates from a study of T cells in Graves' hyperthyroidism and ophthalmopathy (dated by TCRdb to the late 2010s). General notes on the study: Peripheral blood samples were taken at the time of initial diagnosis, prior to any treatment. For training and testing, the roughly 100 patients in the discovery cohort were randomly divided in a 7:3 ratio. Prospective prediction of ophthalmopathy was tested in an independent validation cohort of some 20 hyperthyroidism patients and 15 to 17 patients who later progressed to ophthalmopathy. To identify TCR V-J signatures that set the groups apart, the researchers used a discovery cohort of 100 patients, made up of under 45 with Graves' ophthalmopathy and 55 to 65 with stable Graves' hyperthyroidism. The paper reports TCR Vbeta CDR3 sequencing of 130 to 150 peripheral blood samples: 43 ophthalmopathy, roughly 74 hyperthyroidism and around 17 progressor patients. Following sampling, methimazole starting at 30 mg daily was given to hyperthyroidism patients, and high-dose intravenous methylprednisolone was given to ophthalmopathy patients. In addition, the study compared T-cell repertoires in thyroid tissue and in blood from about 6 Graves' hyperthyroidism patients. Overall results and qualifications from the work: Blood samples also contained most of the expanded thyroid clonotypes (frequency above 0.001), which suggests that blood repertoires may reflect thyroid immune responses. A model built on a 13 V-J signature distinguished ophthalmopathy from stable hyperthyroidism, reaching 85% to 90% sensitivity and approximately 81% specificity in cross-validation and 80%/75% in testing. No statistical method was used to set the sample size in advance, and investigators knew the group allocation. In validation, the model predicted progression to ophthalmopathy a median of about 6 months before onset, with about 64% sensitivity and 72.22% specificity.

Hyperthyroidism patients were newly diagnosed, had a disease duration of under 2 months, and were aged 18 to 65 years. Any patient with an uncontrolled infection, another autoimmune disease, pregnancy or lactation was excluded. Clinical symptoms, serum thyroxine and TRAb, thyroid ultrasound, and orbital computed tomography formed the basis for the diagnoses. Blood from progressor patients was collected at the time of first diagnosis with hyperthyroidism, before any ophthalmopathy symptoms had appeared. PBMCs were isolated from approximately 10 ml of fresh peripheral blood by Ficoll-Paque density gradient centrifugation. Progressor patients were first diagnosed with Graves' hyperthyroidism and then developed ophthalmopathy during follow-up. Total RNA was extracted using Trizol reagent, and RNA quality was assessed on an Agilent 2100 Bioanalyzer. TCR beta CDR3 regions were amplified from RNA transcripts. For the first round of RT-PCR on the TCR CDR3, the HTBI primer set was used together with the Qiagen OneStep RT-PCR kit. Libraries were constructed in a second round of multiplex PCR, after which size selection and purification were carried out. Sequencing of the libraries was done on an Illumina HiSeq2000 using paired-end 100 bp reads. Per the original workflow: SOAPnuke was used to process the raw data, with reads discarded if the reads contained adapters or uncalled bases, had a mean Phred below 15, or lacked an exact constant-primer or identifier match. High-quality paired reads were merged using COPE v1.2.5, and each unique nucleotide sequence was defined as a clonotype. MiTCR v1.1 was used to align the clonotypes against IMGT TRBV, TRBD and TRBJ reference segments. Analysis was restricted to V-J combinations with a frequency above 0.0001, which covered about 99% of repertoires. A TCS score was defined as the ratio of F50 (clonal expansion) to E x V (chaos), with BLOSUM62-based TCRdist applied between CDR3 peptides within each V-J. Welch's t-statistics and random forest reduced some 510 V-J features to 13, which were used in a naive Bayes classifier (R e1071). The raw public data were reprocessed by TCRdb itself: fastp quality trimming at Q25, MiXCR clonotype calling, in-frame beta chains only. When rows share a CDR3 protein, they turn into one entry using the most common DNA and genes. TCRdb, not the authors, supplied the V and J calls. The sample profile shows 730,000 or so distinct CDR3 sequences; under 20% of them were found once. The top ten clonotypes cover over 15% of the sample.

The germline V gene encodes CDR1 SGHTA and CDR2 FQGNSA. The CDR3 runs 13 amino acids, cysteine and phenylalanine included. Of the read, only the CDR3 DNA is kept; its 39 bases are in frame from base 1. Trimming takes 8 bases from V and 8 bases from J, and the germline ends sit 15 bases apart. The origin of this receptor is a woman aged 45 to 65 with Graves' hyperthyroidism that later progressed to Graves' ophthalmopathy. The sequenced sample was blood. The receptor chain draws on TRBV7-2 and TRBJ1-4; the D segment could be TRBD1, given 5 matching bases. The CDR3 in this case is CASAGQPREKLFF. The bases are TGTGCCAGCGCGGGGCAGCCGCGGGAAAAACTGTTTTTT.